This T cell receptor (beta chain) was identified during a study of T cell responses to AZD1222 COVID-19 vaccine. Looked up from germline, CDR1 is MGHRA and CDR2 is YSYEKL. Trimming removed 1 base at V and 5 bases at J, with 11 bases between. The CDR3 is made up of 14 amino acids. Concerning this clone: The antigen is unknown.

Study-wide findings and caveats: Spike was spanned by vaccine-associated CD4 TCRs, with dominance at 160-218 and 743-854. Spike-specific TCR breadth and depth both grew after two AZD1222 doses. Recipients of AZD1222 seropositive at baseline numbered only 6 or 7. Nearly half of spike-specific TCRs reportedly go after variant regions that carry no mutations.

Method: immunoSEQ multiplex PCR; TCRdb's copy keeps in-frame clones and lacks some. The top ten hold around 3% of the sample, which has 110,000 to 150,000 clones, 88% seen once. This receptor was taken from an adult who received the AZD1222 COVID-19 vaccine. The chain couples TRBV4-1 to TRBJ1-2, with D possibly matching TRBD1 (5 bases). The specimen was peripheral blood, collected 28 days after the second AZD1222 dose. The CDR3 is CASSQGGGGYGYTF. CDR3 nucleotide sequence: TGCGCCAGCAGCCAAGGCGGTGGGGGATATGGCTACACCTTC.